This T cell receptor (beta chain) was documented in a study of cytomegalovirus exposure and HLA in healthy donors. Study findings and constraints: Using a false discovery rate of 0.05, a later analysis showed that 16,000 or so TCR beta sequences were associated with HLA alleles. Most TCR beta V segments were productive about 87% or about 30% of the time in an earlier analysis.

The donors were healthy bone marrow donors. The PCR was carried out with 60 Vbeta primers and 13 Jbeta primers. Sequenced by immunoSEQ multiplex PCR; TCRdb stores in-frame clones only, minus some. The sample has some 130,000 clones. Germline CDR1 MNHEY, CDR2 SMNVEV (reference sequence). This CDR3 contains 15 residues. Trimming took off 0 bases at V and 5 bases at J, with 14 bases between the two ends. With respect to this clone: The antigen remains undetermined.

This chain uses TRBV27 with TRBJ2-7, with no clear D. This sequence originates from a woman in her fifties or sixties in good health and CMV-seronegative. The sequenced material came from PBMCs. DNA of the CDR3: TGTGCCAGCAGTTTATCCTTGCGCAGGAACCACGAGCAGTACTTC. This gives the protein CASSLSLRRNHEQYF.